Each of the 3 T cell receptor beta chains below was sequenced from the same sample in a study of T-cell reconstitution after alpha-beta-depleted transplantation in children. Unique molecular identifiers featured in how the TCRbeta library was prepared. One entry per CDR3 protein results from TCRdb running MiXCR on the PCR reads. The sample records roughly 500,000 distinct CDR3 sequences, over 25% being singletons. The material sequenced was PBMCs from the stem cell graft donor, taken from the stem cell graft. The receptors originated from a human donor who donated a stem cell graft to a child with aplastic anemia.

This chain joins TRBV6-2 or TRBV6-3 and TRBJ2-7; D might be TRBD2 (6 bases). Germline loops: CDR1 MNHEY, CDR2 SVGEGT. The V and J ends lost 4 bases and 2 bases respectively, with 12 bases between them. There are 14 residues in the CDR3. CDR3: CASSLLGGTYEQYV. CDR3 in DNA: TGTGCCAGCAGTTTATTGGGGGGAACCTACGAGCAGTACGTC.

J is TRBJ1-5 and V is TRBV18; 7 bases are shared with TRBD1. V gave up 3 bases and J gave up 7 bases; unmatched junction bases: 9. The CDR3 spans 15 residues. Germline V gene data show CDR1 as KGHSH and CDR2 as LQKENI. The CDR3 spells CASSPGGRGQQPQHF. The CDR3 coding sequence is TGTGCCAGCTCACCGGGTGGGAGGGGGCAGCAGCCCCAGCATTTT.

This clonotype was picked up a small number of times. The chain is built from TRBV5-1 and TRBJ1-4; the D gene is possibly TRBD1 (5 bases). V lost 0 bases and J 8 bases, leaving 11 bases between the germline ends. This CDR3 contains 14 residues. Per the germline V gene, CDR1 is SGHRS and CDR2 is YFSETQ. CDR3 sequence (DNA): TGCGCCAGCAGCTTGGGGGGGACCGTGGAAAAACTGTTTTTT. Protein product: CASSLGGTVEKLFF.